The 14 T cell receptor beta chains presented below share a single source sample, sequenced in a study of beta chain features in type 1 diabetes. Regarding the study as a whole: Shorter TCRB CDR3s, moderately but significantly so, marked every one of the four CD4+ subsets in Type 1 diabetes patients.

Antigen specificity for these receptors is unknown. cDNA synthesis used the whole RNA isolate, giving expressed TCRB sequences. Using immunoSEQ multiplex PCR, the repertoire was profiled, and TCRdb retains in-frame clones only, with some absent. Of about 240,000 clones in the sample, approximately 14% are singletons; the top ten hold roughly 0.019%. The sample consisted of naive CD4+ T cells from blood. The receptors derive from a man aged 25-40 years with type 1 diabetes.

This clone has only a few counts. In DNA, the CDR3 is TGCAGCGTTGACTCCGGACAGGGGTCCTACGAGCAGTACTTC. It encodes CSVDSGQGSYEQYF. The V and J genes are TRBV29-1 and TRBJ2-7; 9 nucleotides match TRBD1. The CDR3 covers 14 residues. J was trimmed by 1 base and V by 3 bases; bases with no gene match: 4. From germline, CDR1 is SQVTM and CDR2 ANQGSEA.

CDR3 amino acids: CATSGLAAYEQYF. The CDR3, as DNA: TGTGCCACCAGCGGACTAGCAGCGTACGAGCAGTACTTC. V gene TRBV15 combines with J gene TRBJ2-7; 8 nucleotides align to TRBD2. There are 13 residues in the CDR3. Germline CDR1 LNHNV, CDR2 YYDKDF (reference sequence). Losses at the gene ends were 5 bases for V and 4 bases for J; bases not matched to a gene: 4.

The chain couples TRBV4-2 to TRBJ2-3, with D possibly TRBD2 on 6 matching bases. Germline V gene lookup returns CDR1 LGHNA and CDR2 YNFKEQ. This CDR3 contains 15 residues. The V and J ends lost 4 bases and 2 bases respectively, with 13 bases between them. CDR3 in amino acids: CASSRGEPITDTQYF. For the CDR3, the DNA is TGTGCCAGCAGCCGGGGGGAACCCATCACAGATACGCAGTATTTT.

This clone was seen a few times. V and J are TRBV4-1 and TRBJ2-3; D unclear. V dropped 0 bases and J dropped 2 bases, with 9 bases sitting between them. The CDR3 covers 15 residues. The V gene's germline CDR1 is MGHRA and CDR2 YSYEKL. The CDR3 is CASSQDVTHTDTQYF. CDR3 nucleotide sequence: TGCGCCAGCAGCCAAGATGTCACACACACAGATACGCAGTATTTT.

There are a few counts of this clone. The chain joins TRBV14 to TRBJ2-7; 8 nucleotides align to TRBD2. CDR1 and CDR2 (germline): SGHDN, FVKESK. The CDR3 totals 16 residues. Unmatched junction bases numbered 8, after V lost 0 bases and J lost 4 bases. The CDR3 here is CASSQDDTSGRYEQYF. CDR3 coding DNA: TGTGCCAGCAGCCAAGATGACACTAGCGGAAGGTACGAGCAGTACTTC.

The V gene is TRBV7-9, the J gene TRBJ2-6, with 8 bases identical to TRBD1. With 6 bases clipped from V and 2 bases from J, the junction kept 3 bases outside the gene matches. The germline V gene has CDR1 SEHNR and CDR2 FQNEAQ (reference sequence). The CDR3 contains 15 residues. Here the CDR3 DNA reads TGTGCCAGCAGTTCGACAGGGGCTGGGGCCAACGTCCTGACTTTC. Its translation is CASSSTGAGANVLTF.

The rearrangement uses TRBV5-4 and TRBJ1-2; TRBD1 might be the D (6 bases). Germline V gives CDR1 SGHNT, CDR2 YYREEE (reference sequence). The CDR3 extends over 15 amino acids. Trimming pared 5 bases from V and 2 bases from J, leaving 16 bases between. This CDR3 is CASSLPRDINYGYTF. CDR3 coding DNA: TGTGCCAGCAGTCTGCCCCGGGACATAAACTATGGCTACACCTTC.

The chain uses TRBV15 and TRBJ1-5; 8 nucleotides agree with TRBD1. This CDR3 spans 15 amino acids. CDR1 is LNHNV and CDR2 is YYDKDF in the germline V gene (reference sequence). The trim removed 5 bases at V and 4 bases at J, leaving 7 bases unmatched. The CDR3 sequence: CATSYPTGENQPQHF. CDR3 coding DNA: TGTGCCACCAGCTACCCGACAGGGGAGAATCAGCCCCAGCATTTT.

This clone appeared a few times. This chain joins TRBV6-6 and TRBJ2-3, with 9 bases that match TRBD1. With 5 bases clipped from V and 3 bases from J, the junction kept 6 bases outside the gene matches. Germline CDR1 and CDR2: MNHNY and SVGAGI (reference sequence). The CDR3 consists of 15 residues. In DNA, the CDR3 is TGTGCCAGCAGTGCCACCGGGACAGGGACAGATACGCAGTATTTT. Amino acids: CASSATGTGTDTQYF.

The chain combines TRBV5-1 with TRBJ2-3; 10 bases are a match to TRBD1. This CDR3 comprises 16 residues. J lost 2 bases, V lost 7 bases, and 10 bases had no gene match. Germline V gene data show CDR1 as SGHRS and CDR2 as YFSETQ. CDR3 in amino acids: CASGNRQGANTDTQYF. The CDR3 DNA is TGCGCCAGCGGAAACCGACAGGGGGCCAACACAGATACGCAGTATTTT.

This clone was seen more than once but under ten times. Here the CDR3 DNA reads TGCGCCAGCAGCTTGGTCGGGACTAGCGGGAGGTCGGCCCGCGAACCCACAGATACGCAGTATTTT. The encoded protein is CASSLVGTSGRSAREPTDTQYF. The chain combines TRBV5-1 with TRBJ2-3; 15 positions match TRBD2. V was pared by 0 bases and J by 2 bases, with 16 bases of the junction left unmatched. The CDR3 contains 22 residues. Germline lookup yields CDR1 SGHRS and CDR2 YFSETQ.

This clone was recorded a few times. The chain uses TRBV9 and TRBJ1-2; unclear D gene. Trimming took 10 bases from V and 4 from J, leaving 17 bases between them. CDR1 is SGDLS and CDR2 is YYNGEE in the germline V gene. The CDR3 is made up of 13 amino acids. The CDR3 region has the DNA TGTGCCCCCCATATTAAGTCAGTCTATGGCTACACCTTC. Its translation is CAPHIKSVYGYTF.

The rearrangement uses TRBV6-5 and TRBJ1-2; 7 nucleotides agree with TRBD1. CDR1 and CDR2 (germline): MNHEY, SVGAGI. V gave up 6 bases and J gave up 3 bases; unmatched junction bases: 1. This CDR3 has 12 residues. For the CDR3, the DNA is TGTGCCAGCAGGCAGGGGGACTATGGCTACACCTTC. Translated, it gives CASRQGDYGYTF.

There are a few counts of this clone. The chain couples TRBV29-1 to TRBJ2-5, with 8 bases fitting TRBD2. V lost 1 base to trimming and J lost 1 base; unmatched junction nucleotides: 11. CDR3 length: 17 residues. Germline-derived CDR1 and CDR2 are SQVTM and ANQGSEA. CDR3 coding DNA: TGCAGCGTTGAAGGGGAAGGGGAGCGGGGGATCCAAGAGACCCAGTACTTC. It is translated as CSVEGEGERGIQETQYF.